The rows below give T cell receptor beta chains drawn from one sample of a study of blood T cell repertoires in COVID-19. Profiled with immunoSEQ multiplex PCR; TCRdb holds only in-frame clones, not every one. The sample contains 14,000 or so clones, 80% to 85% of which appear only once. The sample comprised peripheral blood. The source is a human donor in a cohort sampled during active COVID-19. The CDR3 runs from the conserved cysteine through the conserved F or W. Fields, in order: V gene, J gene, D gene, clone size, CDR3 protein, CDR3 DNA. The D gene is left open where the match is weak. The size of a clone is reported for some rows only, either as once, few or many, or as a class for expanded clones.

v_call: TRBV7-2
j_call: TRBJ2-7
d_call: TRBD1
clone_size: -
cdr3_aa: CASRGDGTGAWEQYF
cdr3_nt: TGTGCCAGCAGAGGGGACGGGACAGGGGCGTGGGAGCAGTACTTC

v_call: TRBV30
j_call: TRBJ2-1
d_call: -
clone_size: -
cdr3_aa: CAHRESSYNEQFF
cdr3_nt: TGTGCCCACAGGGAGAGCTCCTACAATGAGCAGTTCTTC

v_call: TRBV5-6
j_call: TRBJ1-1
d_call: -
clone_size: large
cdr3_aa: CASSPDKGPDMNTEAFF
cdr3_nt: TGTGCCAGCAGTCCTGACAAAGGTCCCGACATGAACACTGAAGCTTTCTTT

v_call: TRBV3-1/TRBV3-2
j_call: TRBJ1-2
d_call: TRBD1
clone_size: few
cdr3_aa: CASSPTTGVKGYGYTF
cdr3_nt: TGTGCCAGCAGCCCGACGACAGGGGTAAAGGGGTATGGCTACACCTTC

v_call: TRBV28
j_call: TRBJ1-1
d_call: -
clone_size: -
cdr3_aa: CASNSWTEESEAFF
cdr3_nt: TGTGCCAGCAATTCTTGGACAGAGGAATCTGAAGCTTTCTTT

v_call: TRBV3-1/TRBV3-2
j_call: TRBJ1-1
d_call: -
clone_size: -
cdr3_aa: CASSQTQNTEAFF
cdr3_nt: TGTGCCAGCAGCCAAACACAGAACACTGAAGCTTTCTTT

v_call: TRBV15
j_call: TRBJ2-5
d_call: -
clone_size: -
cdr3_aa: CATSSRGGEETQYF
cdr3_nt: TGTGCCACCAGTTCCCGTGGAGGGGAAGAGACCCAGTACTTC

v_call: TRBV30
j_call: TRBJ2-7
d_call: -
clone_size: -
cdr3_aa: CAWSVRTAIEQYF
cdr3_nt: TGTGCCTGGAGTGTGAGGACAGCTATTGAGCAGTACTTC

v_call: TRBV24-1
j_call: TRBJ2-3
d_call: -
clone_size: -
cdr3_aa: CATSDGGRNTDTQYF
cdr3_nt: TGTGCCACCAGTGACGGAGGGAGAAACACAGATACGCAGTATTTT

v_call: TRBV27
j_call: TRBJ2-5
d_call: -
clone_size: -
cdr3_aa: CASSLGWTMGQETQYF
cdr3_nt: TGTGCCAGCAGTTTAGGCTGGACTATGGGTCAAGAGACCCAGTACTTC

v_call: TRBV4-2
j_call: TRBJ1-3
d_call: TRBD1
clone_size: -
cdr3_aa: CASSQEGQGALDTIYF
cdr3_nt: TGTGCCAGCAGCCAAGAGGGACAGGGGGCATTGGACACCATATATTTT

v_call: TRBV28
j_call: TRBJ1-5
d_call: -
clone_size: -
cdr3_aa: CASRAQTAGNQPQHF
cdr3_nt: TGTGCCAGCAGAGCGCAGACAGCCGGCAATCAGCCCCAGCATTTT

v_call: TRBV7-9
j_call: TRBJ2-4
d_call: TRBD1
clone_size: -
cdr3_aa: CASSFGRDRGAKNIQYF
cdr3_nt: TGTGCCAGCAGCTTTGGTCGGGACAGGGGAGCCAAAAACATTCAGTACTTC

v_call: TRBV5-1
j_call: TRBJ2-2
d_call: -
clone_size: -
cdr3_aa: CASSLVSSRMSGELFF
cdr3_nt: TGCGCCAGCAGCTTGGTTAGTTCCAGGATGTCCGGGGAGCTGTTTTTT

v_call: TRBV7-2
j_call: TRBJ1-2
d_call: TRBD1
clone_size: -
cdr3_aa: CASGRTGGAFGYTF
cdr3_nt: TGTGCCAGCGGCCGGACAGGGGGCGCCTTTGGCTACACCTTC

v_call: TRBV4-3
j_call: TRBJ2-4
d_call: -
clone_size: -
cdr3_aa: CASSPGGLGPGMDIQYF
cdr3_nt: TGCGCCAGCAGCCCCGGGGGTTTGGGTCCGGGGATGGACATTCAGTACTTC

v_call: TRBV5-5
j_call: TRBJ2-2
d_call: -
clone_size: -
cdr3_aa: CASSFGQTRDTGELFF
cdr3_nt: TGTGCCAGCAGCTTTGGACAGACTCGGGACACCGGGGAGCTGTTTTTT

v_call: TRBV7-2
j_call: TRBJ2-3
d_call: TRBD2
clone_size: -
cdr3_aa: CASSLPGLAGDTQYF
cdr3_nt: TGTGCCAGCAGCTTGCCGGGACTAGCGGGAGATACGCAGTATTTT

v_call: TRBV9
j_call: TRBJ2-1
d_call: TRBD2
clone_size: -
cdr3_aa: CASSPGLAGSEQFF
cdr3_nt: TGTGCCAGCAGCCCCGGCCTAGCGGGAAGTGAGCAGTTCTTC

v_call: TRBV14
j_call: TRBJ2-7
d_call: TRBD1
clone_size: -
cdr3_aa: CASSPRGRSEQYF
cdr3_nt: TGTGCCAGCAGCCCCAGGGGGCGGAGCGAGCAGTACTTC

v_call: TRBV7-3
j_call: TRBJ2-5
d_call: TRBD2
clone_size: -
cdr3_aa: CASSLSIAGAETQYF
cdr3_nt: TGTGCCAGCAGCTTAAGTATAGCGGGAGCTGAGACCCAGTACTTC